This TCR beta chain was captured in a study of blood T cells in healthy people across ages (dated by TCRdb to the mid-2010s). About the study as a whole: In model experiments, template switching captured roughly one uniquely barcoded TCR beta cDNA molecule for every two T cells. The donors were divided into four age groups: young (average around 16 years), middle-aged (around 37), aged (about 61) and long-lived (roughly 88). Two additional independent replicas of 1 million unique cDNA reads from the same blood draw were analyzed for two donors (one aged 18 to 29 and one aged 80 or older). Age-related changes in TCR beta repertoire diversity were measured in the study by deep sequencing normalized with unique cDNA molecular identifiers.

Overall results and qualifications from the work: Observed TCR beta diversity correlated strongly with the percentage of naive T cells measured by flow cytometry. Estimates of total diversity based on one million sequenced T cells were regarded as lower bounds and as underestimates. Because the CMV infection status of the donors was unknown, age-related changes in expanded clonotypes may potentially have been confounded. Compared with the aged group, more naive CD4+ T cells, fewer expanded clones and increased TCR diversity were shown by the long-lived group, suggesting age selection. Observed TCR beta diversity per million T cells fell roughly linearly with age, and a significant reduction was already apparent by age approximately 41. Since profiling was done on bulk unsorted PBMCs, naive and antigen-experienced compartments could not be conclusively compared.

As concerns this clonotype: This receptor's antigen is unknown. Qualities for individual bases were not recorded, and no much larger clone is one base off.

The donors were some 39 Caucasian individuals from Russia, aged about 6 to 95 years, who were systemically healthy. Each donor gave ten milliliters of peripheral blood, collected into EDTA-treated Vacutainer tubes. Ficoll-Paque density-gradient centrifugation was used to isolate PBMCs, with at least 6.5 million per sample. Trizol reagent was used to extract total RNA from PBMCs, with at least 6 micrograms per sample. For every donor, flow cytometry on a PBMC aliquot measured the percentage of naive CD45RAhigh/CD27high T cells. The method behind the library was 5' RACE. Sequencer: Illumina HiSeq 2500. A second about 7 to 12 cycle PCR used a sample-barcoded 5' primer and a J-beta primer mix. Each TCR beta cDNA molecule received a unique molecular identifier from a template-switch 5' adaptor carrying 12 random nucleotides. At least 2.5 million CDR3-containing paired-end reads were obtained from each sample. First-strand cDNA was synthesized from all RNA with the Mint cDNA synthesis kit, primed by a TRBC-specific oligonucleotide. After uracil-DNA glycosylase treatment, a first 18-cycle PCR used universal primers M1SS and BC2_uni_R on all cDNA. The authors processed their data as follows. Normalization of each sample was performed by random selection of 1 million high-quality reads, each carrying a distinct molecular identifier. Instead of being binned into consensus sequences, reads that shared molecular identifiers were thrown out. CDR3 identification, clonotype clustering and error correction used MiTCR with a Q25 quality threshold and the strictest error-elimination algorithm. A nonparametric unseen species model with Euler transformation was used to estimate lower-bound total TCR beta diversity. Through fastp at Q25 and MiXCR, TCRdb rebuilt clones from the public reads, retaining in-frame beta chains. Every distinct CDR3 protein forms one entry, paired with its most common genes and DNA. TCRdb's processing, not the authors' own work, is the source of the V and J calls. The sample table lists 760,000 or so distinct CDR3 sequences, 25% of them with a count of one. The biggest ten clones account for 9.4% of the sample.

This same sample was also part of a study on T cells of mothers and their children. The second paper states: Nine systemically healthy Caucasian individuals served as donors, namely three mothers together with their six children. cDNA synthesis consumed the entire amount of extracted RNA, loaded at approximately 1.5 ug RNA in each 15 ul reaction. Sample barcodes and 2-4 random nucleotides were added via the M1S primer in the second PCR. Each mother yielded over 9.5 million TCR beta CDR3 reads and each child 2.5 million to 3 million reads. Thymic selection similarly shapes TCR recombination output in related and unrelated pairs, with minor effect from inherited differences. Normalized repertoire overlap in related mother-child pairs was always slightly higher than in unrelated mother-child pairs, but the difference was never significant. No persistent microchimeric T cell clones were detected, at a sensitivity of approximately 100 clones per million clonotypes. The study used deep NGS to compare TCR beta repertoires of mothers and children, seeking features distinguishing related mother-child pairs from unrelated individuals. The mean age was about 40 +/- 4 years for the mothers and around 10 +/- 4 years for the children. Libraries were sequenced on Illumina HiSeq 2000 with 100+100 nt paired-end reads after adapter ligation with NEBNext reagents. To avoid cross-contamination, the mother libraries and the child libraries were prepared a month apart and sequenced in separate runs. For each donor, between roughly 500,000 and 2,300,000 distinct TCR beta clonotypes were identified. Naive TCR beta clonotypes were estimated from low-frequency clonotypes matched to each donor's FACS-determined naive share, without sorting.

The sequence was obtained from a boy aged 5-17 years in good health. The sequenced material came from blood.

The DNA sequence follows: TGTGCCAGCAGCTCCCGACAGTCCATGAACACTGAAGCTTTCTTT. This gives the protein CASSSRQSMNTEAFF. The chain links TRBV7-2 with TRBJ1-1; matching of 5 bases hints at TRBD1 as the D gene. Based on the germline V gene, the CDR1 and CDR2 sequences are SGHTA and FQGNSA. The CDR3 has 15 amino acids, counting the end cysteine and phenylalanine. Only the CDR3 part of the read is kept: 45 bases, read in frame from the first base. V loses 4 bases, J loses 0 bases, and the germline ends lie 12 bases apart.